Below, one T cell receptor beta chain is given with its context. RNA was isolated and reverse transcribed to cDNA, the sequencing template. Measured with immunoSEQ multiplex PCR; TCRdb has only the in-frame clones, and not every one. Seen here are almost 250,000 clones, 67% observed once, and the top ten hold around 1.2%. This entry belongs to a study of CD8+ T cells in alopecia areata. Trimming left V 0 bases short and J 3 bases short, with 12 bases between. CDR1 is LGHNA, CDR2 YSLEER, per germline. The CDR3 is 15 amino acids. The sequence was collected from a human donor with alopecia areata. V and J are TRBV4-3 and TRBJ2-7; D is possibly TRBD2 (7 bases). The sample in question was CD4+ T cells sorted from blood, obtained at week 0. For the CDR3, the DNA is TGCGCCAGCAGCCAAGATCGGGGGGCCGTCTACGAGCAGTACTTC. Translation: CASSQDRGAVYEQYF.